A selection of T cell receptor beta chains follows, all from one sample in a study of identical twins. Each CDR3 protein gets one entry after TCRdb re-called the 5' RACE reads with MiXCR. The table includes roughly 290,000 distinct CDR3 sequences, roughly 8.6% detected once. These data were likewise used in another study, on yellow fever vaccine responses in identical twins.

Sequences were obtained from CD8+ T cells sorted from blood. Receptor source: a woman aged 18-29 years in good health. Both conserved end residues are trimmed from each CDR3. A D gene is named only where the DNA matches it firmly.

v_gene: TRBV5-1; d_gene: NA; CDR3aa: ASSLVAGELF
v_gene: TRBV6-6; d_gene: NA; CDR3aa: ASSWDLTDTQY
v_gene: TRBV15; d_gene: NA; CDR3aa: ATQGTGELF
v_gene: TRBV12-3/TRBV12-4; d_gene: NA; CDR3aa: ASLEGNANEQF
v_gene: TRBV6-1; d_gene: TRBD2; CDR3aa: ASSLTVAGGLYEQY
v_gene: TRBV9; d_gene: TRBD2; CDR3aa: ASSVSGLAGYEQY
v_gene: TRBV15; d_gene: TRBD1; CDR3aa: ATSSPTTGDLNEQF
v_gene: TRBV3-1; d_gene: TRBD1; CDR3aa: ASSLRQGNHEQY
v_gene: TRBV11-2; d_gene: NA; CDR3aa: ASSLEAADQETQY
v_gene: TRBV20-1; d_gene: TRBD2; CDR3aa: SASGSGRLLVLYEQY
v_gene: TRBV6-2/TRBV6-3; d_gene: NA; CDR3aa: ATRSTGELF
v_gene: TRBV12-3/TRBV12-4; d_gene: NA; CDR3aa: ASTSSGANVLT
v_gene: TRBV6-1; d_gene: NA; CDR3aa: ASRQQGVGSPLH
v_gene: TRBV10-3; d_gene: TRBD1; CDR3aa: AISEGTGPFYEQY
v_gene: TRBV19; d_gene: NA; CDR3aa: ASTSGKSHTGELF
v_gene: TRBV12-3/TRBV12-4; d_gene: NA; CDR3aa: ASSFEVRVPGEQY
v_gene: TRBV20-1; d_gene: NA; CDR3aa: SADTEANQPQH
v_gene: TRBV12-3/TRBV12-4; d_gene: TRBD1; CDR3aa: ASSPGQVLPTDTQY
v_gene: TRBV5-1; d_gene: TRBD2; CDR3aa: ASSWAAGGPYEQY
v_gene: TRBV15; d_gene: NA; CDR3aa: ATSGYVAAGSTDTQY
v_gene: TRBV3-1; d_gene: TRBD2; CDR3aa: ASSQQLAGVGEQF
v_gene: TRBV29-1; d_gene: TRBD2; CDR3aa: SVEDFAGGRTDTQY
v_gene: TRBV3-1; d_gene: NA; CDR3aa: ASSQPVRGAHQETQY
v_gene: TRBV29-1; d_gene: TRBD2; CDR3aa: SGGTSGVFDEQF
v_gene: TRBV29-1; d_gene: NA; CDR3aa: SVYSGSNYGYT
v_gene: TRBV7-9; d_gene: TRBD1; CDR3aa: ASTEAGTGRTQY
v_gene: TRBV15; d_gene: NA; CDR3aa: ATSRVPTANTGELF
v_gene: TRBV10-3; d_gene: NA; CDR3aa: AISEERDYEQY
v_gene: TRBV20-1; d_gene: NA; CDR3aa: SARDSMVALNTDTQY
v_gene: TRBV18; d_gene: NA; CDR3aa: ASSPYTVVSYEQY
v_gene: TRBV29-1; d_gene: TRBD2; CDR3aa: SVVGSSGRSYEQY
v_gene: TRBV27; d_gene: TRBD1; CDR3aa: ASSTRDRAARSILNEQF
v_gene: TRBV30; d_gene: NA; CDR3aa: AWIGGGGENEQF
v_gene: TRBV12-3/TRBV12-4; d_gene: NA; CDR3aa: ASSSFRSGEQF
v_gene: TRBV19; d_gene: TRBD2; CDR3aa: ASRYTSGGSLNEQF
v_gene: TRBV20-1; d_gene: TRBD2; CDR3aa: CARDSGLAGPASTDTQY
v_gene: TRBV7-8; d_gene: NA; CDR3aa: ASSLVSGMGNEQF
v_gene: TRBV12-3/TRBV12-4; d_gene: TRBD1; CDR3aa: ASSGPGGNTGELF
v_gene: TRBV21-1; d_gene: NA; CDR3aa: ASSKLAFTYNEQF
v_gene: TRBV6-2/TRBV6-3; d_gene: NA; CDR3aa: ASSYGQFGEQY
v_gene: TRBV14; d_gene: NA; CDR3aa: ASSADGRTFNSPLH
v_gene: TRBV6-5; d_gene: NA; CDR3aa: ASSYSKENDYGYT
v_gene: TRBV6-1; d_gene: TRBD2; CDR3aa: ASLPLAGETQETQY
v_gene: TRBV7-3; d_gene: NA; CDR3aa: ASSLSPLYTDTQY
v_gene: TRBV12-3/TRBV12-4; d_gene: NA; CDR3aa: ASSSFTPYNEQF
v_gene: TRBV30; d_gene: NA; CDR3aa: AWREDQGNTEAF
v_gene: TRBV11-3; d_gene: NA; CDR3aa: ASSQYGEQF
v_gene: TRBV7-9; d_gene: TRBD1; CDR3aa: ASSSVRGQNTEAF